A single sample is the source of the 32 T cell receptor beta chains below, sequenced in a study of blood T cell repertoires in COVID-19. The data were produced by immunoSEQ multiplex PCR, yet TCRdb's version contains in-frame clones alone and is incomplete. The table lists hundreds of thousands of clones, around 87% of them singletons. Sample: PBMCs or T cells enriched from blood (not recorded which). These receptors all come from a woman aged 45-59 years who had recovered from COVID-19.

Note on this clone: This sample includes further DNA sequences coding for the same CDR3. The chain recombines TRBV24-1 with TRBJ1-2; 9 bases are shared with TRBD1. Germline values: CDR1 KGHDR, CDR2 SFDVKD. V shed 2 bases, J shed 2 bases, and the junction held 2 bases outside the gene matches. The CDR3 contains 15 residues. CDR3 sequence: CATSDSGQGNYGYTF. The CDR3 DNA is TGTGCCACCAGTGATTCTGGACAGGGGAACTATGGCTACACCTTC.

This chain links TRBV5-1 with TRBJ2-5, with D unresolved. This CDR3 is 15 amino acids long. Trimming took off 0 bases at V and 0 bases at J, with 9 bases between the two ends. CDR1 and CDR2 from the germline V gene are SGHRS and YFSETQ. The CDR3 region has the DNA TGCGCCAGCAGCTTGGACAGTGCCAACCAAGAGACCCAGTACTTC. It encodes CASSLDSANQETQYF.

The J gene is TRBJ1-5, the V gene TRBV18; D remains ambiguous. Germline V gene lookup returns CDR1 KGHSH and CDR2 LQKENI. Trimming stripped 6 bases from V and 2 bases from J, with 14 bases between. The CDR3 runs 15 residues. In nucleotides, the CDR3 is TGTGCCAGCTCCATTAACCGGGGTGGCAATCAGCCCCAGCATTTT. Its translation is CASSINRGGNQPQHF. The whole variable domain, remainder taken from reference TRBV18 and TRBJ1-5, is NAGVMQNPRHLVRRRGQEARLRCSPMKGHSHVYWYRQLPEEGLKFMVYLQKENIIDESGMPKERFSAEFPKEGPSILRIQQVVRGDSAAYFCASSINRGGNQPQHFGDGTRLSIL.

V is TRBV4-3 and J is TRBJ2-1; 11 bases align to TRBD2. Trimming at V came to 0 bases and at J to 2 bases, leaving 6 bases not matched to a gene. Germline CDR1 is LGHNA and CDR2 is YSLEER. This CDR3 contains 18 residues. The CDR3 reads CASSQDRSSGGAYNEQFF. CDR3 DNA sequence: TGCGCCAGCAGCCAAGATAGGAGTAGCGGGGGGGCCTACAATGAGCAGTTCTTC.

The chain has TRBV11-2 and TRBJ1-4, with TRBD1 matching 7 bases. The CDR3 loop spans 15 amino acids. Germline CDR1 SGHAT, CDR2 FQNNGV. V was pared by 5 bases and J by 4 bases, with 7 bases of the junction left unmatched. Here the CDR3 DNA reads TGTGCCAGCAGCCTGACAGGGCGTCGTAATGAAAAACTGTTTTTT. This translates into CASSLTGRRNEKLFF.

The CDR3 sequence: CASSQGGTGNTIYF. In DNA, the CDR3 is TGTGCCAGCAGCCAAGGGGGAACTGGAAACACCATATATTTT. The chain recombines TRBV11-2 with TRBJ1-3; possible D gene TRBD1, 6 bases. Germline CDR1 is SGHAT and CDR2 is FQNNGV. The CDR3 is 14 residues long. V lost 5 bases and J 2 bases, leaving 10 bases between the germline ends.

This clone occurred once. The V gene is TRBV27, the J gene TRBJ1-2; tentative D call: TRBD1 (5 bases). The CDR3 runs 13 residues. The V gene lost 5 bases and the J gene lost 1 base, with 8 bases spanning the gap. Per the germline V gene, CDR1 is MNHEY and CDR2 is SMNVEV (reference sequence). The CDR3 reads CASSRGGNYGYTF. CDR3 nucleotides: TGTGCCAGCAGTAGGGGAGGTAACTATGGCTACACCTTC.

The rearrangement uses TRBV28 and TRBJ2-1, with 14 bases identical to TRBD2. The ends lost 2 bases at V and 6 bases at J; junction bases unmatched: 6. Germline CDR1 reads MDHEN; CDR2 reads SYDVKM. This CDR3 region has 17 residues. CDR3 region: CASSLLGLAGAINEQFF. The CDR3 DNA reads TGTGCCAGCAGTTTACTGGGACTAGCGGGAGCTATCAATGAGCAGTTCTTC.

The chain couples TRBV28 to TRBJ1-6, with 10 bases identical to TRBD1. Per the germline V gene, CDR1 is MDHEN and CDR2 is SYDVKM. The CDR3 contains 16 residues. J was trimmed by 8 bases and V by 5 bases; bases with no gene match: 9. CDR3 in DNA: TGTGCCAGCAGTCAATGGACAGGGGGTAGTCATTCACCCCTCCACTTT. This gives the protein CASSQWTGGSHSPLHF.

The J gene is TRBJ2-7, the V gene TRBV27; D possibly corresponds to TRBD2 (6 bases). CDR1 is MNHEY, CDR2 SMNVEV, per germline (reference sequence). V was cut by 6 bases and J by 0 bases, with 12 bases left in between. This CDR3 is built from 14 residues. The CDR3 bases are TGTGCCAGCAGGGCGGGGTCGAGCTCCTACGAGCAGTACTTC. Amino acids: CASRAGSSSYEQYF.

The chain uses TRBV3-1 (or the pseudogene TRBV3-2) and TRBJ2-7; possible D gene TRBD2, 7 bases. Trimming removed 0 bases from V and 1 base from J, with 16 bases in between. The CDR3 loop spans 17 amino acids. Per germline, CDR1 LGHDT and CDR2 YNNKEL (reference sequence). The CDR3 is CASSQERRGRVSYEQYF. CDR3 nucleotide sequence: TGTGCCAGCAGCCAAGAGAGGAGGGGGAGGGTGTCCTACGAGCAGTACTTC.

This clone appeared once. The rearrangement links TRBV28 to TRBJ2-3; 7 bases map to TRBD2. Germline-derived CDR1 and CDR2 are MDHEN and SYDVKM. This CDR3 is 16 amino acids long. Unmatched junction bases numbered 11, after V lost 6 bases and J lost 2 bases. CDR3 sequence reads: CASSSFGGRDTDTQYF. CDR3 DNA: TGTGCCAGCAGCTCCTTTGGTGGGAGGGACACAGATACGCAGTATTTT.

The rearrangement uses TRBV5-4 and TRBJ2-5; TRBD2 matches 10 bases. After removal of 2 bases from V and 2 bases from J, the junction contained 0 bases not matched to a gene. This CDR3 contains 14 residues. Germline V lookup: CDR1 SGHNT, CDR2 YYREEE (reference sequence). In nucleotides, the CDR3 is TGTGCCAGCAGCTTACTAGCGGGGCAAGAGACCCAGTACTTC. This gives the protein CASSLLAGQETQYF.

This chain links TRBV7-9 with TRBJ1-2; D might be TRBD1 (6 bases). Germline values: CDR1 SEHNR, CDR2 FQNEAQ (reference sequence). The CDR3 sequence is 15 residues long. Trimming removed 3 bases at V and 6 bases at J, with 17 bases between. DNA of the CDR3: TGTGCCAGCAGCTTTCTGGGGGCGCCTGGCGATGGCTACACCTTC. Translation gives CASSFLGAPGDGYTF.

Written as DNA, the CDR3 is TGTGCCAGTAGTCCCCGGGTCAATCAGCCCCAGCATTTT. Amino acid sequence: CASSPRVNQPQHF. The rearrangement joins TRBV19 to TRBJ1-5; D not resolved. The CDR3 runs to 13 residues. Trimming pared 5 bases from V and 3 bases from J, leaving 8 bases between. CDR1 and CDR2 (germline): LNHDA, SQIVND (reference sequence).

The chain employs TRBV18 and TRBJ2-7; the match to TRBD1 covers 8 bases. The CDR3 contains 16 residues. V lost 0 bases and J lost 4; bases outside the gene matches: 8. Germline V gene lookup returns CDR1 KGHSH and CDR2 LQKENI. As DNA, the CDR3 is TGTGCCAGCTCACCACCTTCCAGGGGGCTTAGGTACGAGCAGTACTTC. Its translation: CASSPPSRGLRYEQYF.

This clone has just one count. V usage is TRBV5-4 and J usage is TRBJ2-7; a possible D gene is TRBD2 (5 bases). Trimming pared 1 base from V and 3 bases from J, leaving 8 bases between. The CDR3 length is 13 residues. CDR1 and CDR2 from the germline V gene are SGHNT and YYREEE (reference sequence). For the CDR3, the DNA is TGTGCCAGCAGCTTGTCCGGGGTCTACGAGCAGTACTTC. As protein: CASSLSGVYEQYF. The full variable domain, rest sourced from reference TRBV5-4 and TRBJ2-7, is ETGVTQSPTHLIKTRGQQVTLRCSSQSGHNTVSWYQQALGQGPQFIFQYYREEENGRGNFPPRFSGLQFPNYSSELNVNALELDDSALYLCASSLSGVYEQYFGPGTRLTVT.

This chain joins TRBV14 and TRBJ1-1, with 9 bases aligning to TRBD1. Germline loops: CDR1 SGHDN, CDR2 FVKESK. This CDR3 is 16 amino acids long. V dropped 0 bases and J dropped 6; count of bases not matched to a gene: 8. CDR3 bases: TGTGCCAGCAGCCAAGAGAGGCCGGGACAGGGCTCTGAAGCTTTCTTT. It specifies CASSQERPGQGSEAFF. Drawing the rest from reference TRBV14 and TRBJ1-1, the complete variable domain is EAGVTQFPSHSVIEKGQTVTLRCDPISGHDNLYWYRRVMGKEIKFLLHFVKESKQDESGMPNNRFLAERTGGTYSTLKVQPAELEDSGVYFCASSQERPGQGSEAFFGQGTRLTVV.

The chain joins TRBV7-8 to TRBJ2-5; 12 bases fit TRBD2. The V gene end was trimmed by 5 bases and the J gene end by 4 bases; junction bases not matched to a gene: 2. Germline loops: CDR1 SGHVS, CDR2 FQNEAQ. The CDR3 length is 14 residues. As DNA, the CDR3 is TGTGCCAGCAGCAAGACTAGCGGGAGAGAGACCCAGTACTTC. Its translation is CASSKTSGRETQYF. Complete variable domain (other parts from reference TRBV7-8 and TRBJ2-5): GAGVSQSPRYKVAKRGQDVALRCDPISGHVSLFWYQQALGQGPEFLTYFQNEAQLDKSGLPSDRFFAERPEGSVSTLKIQRTQQEDSAVYLCASSKTSGRETQYFGPGTRLLVL.

This clone has a single count. The chain uses TRBV5-1 and TRBJ2-2; TRBD2 matches at 12 bases. J gave up 3 bases and V 0 bases, and 6 bases lay outside the gene matches. The CDR3 has 18 amino acids. Germline-derived CDR1 and CDR2 are SGHRS and YFSETQ. The CDR3 DNA follows: TGCGCCAGCAGCTTGGGACTAGCGGGAGCACGGTACACCGGGGAGCTGTTTTTT. It translates to CASSLGLAGARYTGELFF.

The chain carries TRBV7-3 and TRBJ2-1; 10 bases line up with TRBD2. The CDR3 sequence is 15 residues long. Trimming cost V 5 bases and J 3 bases; bases outside gene matches: 4. Germline V CDR1 and CDR2: SGHTA, FQGTGA. Written as DNA, the CDR3 is TGTGCCAGCAGCCTAGGGACTAGCGACTACAATGAGCAGTTCTTC. Translation: CASSLGTSDYNEQFF.

The V and J genes are TRBV6-1 and TRBJ2-7, with 12 bases identical to TRBD2. Germline CDR1 MNHNS, CDR2 SASEGT. CDR3 size: 18 residues. The V segment lost 2 bases and the J segment 2 bases; nucleotides outside the gene matches: 10. CDR3 loop: CASSEPPSGRAGAYEQYF. The CDR3 region has the DNA TGTGCCAGCAGTGAACCCCCTAGCGGGAGGGCGGGGGCCTACGAGCAGTACTTC.

This chain uses TRBV15 with TRBJ1-5; 8 nucleotides match TRBD1. Germline V lookup: CDR1 LNHNV, CDR2 YYDKDF (reference sequence). The junction had 8 bases not matched to a gene; V was cut back by 8 bases and J by 5 bases. This CDR3 comprises 14 residues. CDR3 DNA: TGTGCCACCTCGACAGGGGTATGGTATCAGCCCCAGCATTTT. It yields the protein CATSTGVWYQPQHF.

V usage is TRBV5-6 and J usage is TRBJ2-1, with D possibly matching TRBD2 (6 bases). The CDR3 covers 15 residues. V gave up 1 base and J gave up 0 bases, with 8 bases separating them. Germline CDR1 SGHDT, CDR2 YYEEEE. Written as DNA, the CDR3 is TGTGCCAGCAGCTTGAGGGGACTCTCCTACAATGAGCAGTTCTTC. It yields the protein CASSLRGLSYNEQFF.

This chain connects TRBV7-3 to TRBJ2-2; D is unclear. The CDR3 has 13 residues. Trimming took off 5 bases at V and 6 bases at J, with 10 bases between the two ends. Germline V gene data show CDR1 as SGHTA and CDR2 as FQGTGA. This chain's CDR3 is CASSRDFSGELFF. In nucleotides, the CDR3 is TGTGCCAGCAGCCGCGACTTCTCCGGGGAGCTGTTTTTT.

The chain links TRBV5-1 to TRBJ1-2; 9 bases are a match to TRBD1. CDR3 size: 14 residues. Germline V gives CDR1 SGHRS, CDR2 YFSETQ. J gave up 2 bases and V 4 bases, and 3 bases lay outside the gene matches. CDR3 sequence (DNA): TGCGCCAGCAGCGCGGGACAGGGAAACTATGGCTACACCTTC. It encodes CASSAGQGNYGYTF.

The rearrangement uses TRBV12-3 or TRBV12-4 and TRBJ2-1; TRBD1 might be the D (6 bases). The germline V and J ends were trimmed by 8 bases and 0 bases, with 8 bases remaining between them. The CDR3 is made up of 13 amino acids. The CDR3 spells CASRTDSYNEQFF. The CDR3 DNA is TGTGCCAGCCGGACAGACTCCTACAATGAGCAGTTCTTC.

The chain carries TRBV15 and TRBJ1-1; D might be TRBD1 (6 bases). The germline V gene encodes CDR1 LNHNV and CDR2 YYDKDF (reference sequence). V was pared by 1 base and J by 4 bases, with 10 bases between. The CDR3 has 14 residues. The CDR3 is CATSRAGGPTEAFF. CDR3 DNA: TGTGCCACCAGCAGAGCGGGGGGGCCCACTGAAGCTTTCTTT.

V usage is TRBV9 and J usage is TRBJ2-3, with D possibly being TRBD1 (5 bases). V gave up 3 bases and J gave up 4 bases, with 15 bases separating them. This CDR3 comprises 15 residues. Per the germline V gene, CDR1 is SGDLS and CDR2 is YYNGEE. The CDR3, as DNA: TGTGCCAGCAGCGGTGGACACGTTCTTCCAGATACGCAGTATTTT. Translating it yields CASSGGHVLPDTQYF.

The chain carries TRBV27 and TRBJ2-7, with D possibly matching TRBD2 (6 bases). The germline gives CDR1 MNHEY, CDR2 SMNVEV (reference sequence). Trimming left V 3 bases short and J 0 bases short, with 6 bases between. The CDR3 is made up of 13 amino acids. The CDR3 protein is CASSFGGSYEQYF. The CDR3 DNA reads TGTGCCAGCAGTTTCGGGGGCTCCTACGAGCAGTACTTC.

The V call is TRBV7-8, the J call TRBJ2-5, with D perhaps matching TRBD2 (5 bases). This CDR3 is 14 amino acids long. V gave up 5 bases and J gave up 2 bases, with 12 bases separating them. Per germline, CDR1 SGHVS and CDR2 FQNEAQ. Here the CDR3 reads CASSRGSAQETQYF. CDR3 DNA: TGTGCCAGCAGCCGTGGTAGCGCTCAAGAGACCCAGTACTTC.

Of note for this clone: Other DNA sequences in the sample encode the same CDR3. The V and J genes are TRBV2 and TRBJ2-1; D is possibly TRBD2 (5 bases). Deletions cut 6 bases from V and 6 bases from J, with 12 bases between. The CDR3 sequence is 13 residues long. Per the germline V gene, CDR1 is SNHLY and CDR2 is FYNNEI. This CDR3 is CASRGGLINEQFF. In DNA form, the CDR3 reads TGTGCCAGCAGGGGCGGACTGATCAATGAGCAGTTCTTC. Looking up the rest from reference TRBV2 and TRBJ2-1 gives the full variable domain: EPEVTQTPSHQVTQMGQEVILRCVPISNHLYFYWYRQILGQKVEFLVSFYNNEISEKSEIFDDQFSVERPDGSNFTLKIRSTKLEDSAMYFCASRGGLINEQFFGPGTRLTVL.